Listed here are 25 T cell receptor beta chains from one sample, sequenced in a study of cytomegalovirus exposure and HLA in healthy donors. The PCR contained 60 Vbeta and 13 Jbeta primers. Profiling relied on immunoSEQ multiplex PCR, and the TCRdb table lists in-frame clones only, not all of them. The sample lists some 100,000 clones; 70% to 85% were seen once. Material: PBMCs. Receptors originate from a man aged 50 or older in good health and CMV-seropositive.

This clone occurred a few times. This chain joins TRBV6-1 and TRBJ1-6; 10 nucleotides agree with TRBD1. Trimming at V came to 3 bases and at J to 7 bases, leaving 12 bases not matched to a gene. This CDR3 comprises 18 residues. Germline V gene lookup returns CDR1 MNHNS and CDR2 SASEGT. The CDR3 protein is CASSDRRSGTGVNSPLHF. CDR3 DNA sequence: TGTGCCAGCAGTGATAGGAGAAGCGGGACAGGGGTGAATTCACCCCTCCACTTT.

This clone was detected only a few times. This chain uses TRBV7-8 with TRBJ2-5; 8 nucleotides match TRBD1. The CDR3 runs 15 residues. V gave up 4 bases and J gave up 9 bases; unmatched junction bases: 13. CDR1 is SGHVS, CDR2 FQNEAQ, per germline. The CDR3 region is CASSSGPGTGGAQYF. The CDR3 DNA sequence: TGTGCCAGCAGCTCGGGACCCGGGACAGGTGGGGCCCAGTACTTC.

CDR3 residues: CATSREAGLRSGYTF. CDR3 DNA sequence: TGTGCCACCAGCAGAGAGGCAGGGCTCAGAAGCGGCTACACCTTC. V and J are TRBV15 and TRBJ1-2; D possibly corresponds to TRBD1 (5 bases). V lost 0 bases and J 8 bases, leaving 16 bases between the germline ends. CDR3 length: 15 residues. Germline assignment: CDR1 LNHNV and CDR2 YYDKDF (reference sequence).

The genes are TRBV7-9 and TRBJ2-3; TRBD2 might be the D (6 bases). Germline V lookup: CDR1 SEHNR, CDR2 FQNEAQ (reference sequence). Trimming pared 3 bases from V and 4 bases from J, leaving 11 bases between. CDR3 size: 14 residues. The CDR3 DNA is TGTGCCAGCAGCTTCCGGGAGACGGCAGATACGCAGTATTTT. Translation: CASSFRETADTQYF.

This chain uses TRBV19 with TRBJ1-6; D remains unclear. The V end lost 5 bases, the J end lost 10 bases, and 12 bases lay between the germline ends. This CDR3 has 13 residues. Germline lookup yields CDR1 LNHDA and CDR2 SQIVND (reference sequence). This CDR3 is CASSGQPISPLHF. CDR3 DNA: TGTGCCAGTAGTGGGCAGCCCATATCACCCCTCCACTTT.

This chain links TRBV19 with TRBJ2-3; D perhaps matches TRBD2 (6 bases). This CDR3 has 16 residues. Trimming cost V 3 bases and J 7 bases, with 20 bases left between them. Looked up from germline, CDR1 is LNHDA and CDR2 is SQIVND (reference sequence). As DNA, the CDR3 is TGTGCCAGTAGTATTTCTCTGGGCGGGATTTCGAATACGCAGTATTTT. This gives the protein CASSISLGGISNTQYF.

J is TRBJ2-4 and V is TRBV2, with TRBD2 matching 12 bases. V lost 6 bases to trimming and J lost 7 bases; unmatched junction nucleotides: 16. The CDR3 is 18 residues long. Germline assignment: CDR1 SNHLY and CDR2 FYNNEI. CDR3 bases: TGTGCCAGCAGAGGGCTAGCGGGGGGGGTAGGTTTAGGGAACATTCAGTACTTC. Amino acid sequence: CASRGLAGGVGLGNIQYF. Complete variable domain (other parts from reference TRBV2 and TRBJ2-4): EPEVTQTPSHQVTQMGQEVILRCVPISNHLYFYWYRQILGQKVEFLVSFYNNEISEKSEIFDDQFSVERPDGSNFTLKIRSTKLEDSAMYFCASRGLAGGVGLGNIQYFGAGTRLSVL.

The chain joins TRBV15 to TRBJ1-2; D ambiguous. This CDR3 is built from 12 residues. Germline V gene data show CDR1 as LNHNV and CDR2 as YYDKDF (reference sequence). V lost 3 bases and J 5 bases, leaving 7 bases between the germline ends. CDR3 nucleotide sequence: TGTGCCACCAGCAGCAACTTTTATGGCTACACCTTC. Its protein is CATSSNFYGYTF.

The CDR3 bases are TGTGCCAGCAGCATACAGGGAGGGGATTCACCCCTCCACTTT. Residues: CASSIQGGDSPLHF. The V gene is TRBV6-5, the J gene TRBJ1-6; D is possibly TRBD1 (6 bases). Trimming took off 6 bases at V and 8 bases at J, with 14 bases between the two ends. The CDR3 consists of 14 residues. Germline values: CDR1 MNHEY, CDR2 SVGAGI.

The chain carries TRBV29-1 and TRBJ1-1; D perhaps matches TRBD1 (6 bases). The CDR3 extends over 15 amino acids. CDR1 and CDR2 (germline): SQVTM, ANQGSEA. V lost 1 base to trimming and J lost 3 bases, with 15 bases between them. The CDR3 nucleotides read TGCAGCGTTGAAGGCCGCGGGGGCGCGGACACTGAAGCTTTCTTT. Amino acids: CSVEGRGGADTEAFF.

Concerning this clone itself: A much more abundant neighbour one base away suggests this may be a read error. The V and J genes are TRBV5-4 and TRBJ1-1, with 8 bases matching TRBD1. The CDR3 has 14 amino acids. The V and J ends lost 0 bases and 4 bases, in that order; junction bases with no gene match: 2. Germline assignment: CDR1 SGHNT and CDR2 YYREEE (reference sequence). DNA for the CDR3: TGTGCCAGCAGCTTGGCAGGGGGCGGCACTGAAGCTTTCTTT. Residues: CASSLAGGGTEAFF.

This chain uses TRBV7-9 with TRBJ1-2, with 7 nucleotides matching TRBD1. Germline V lookup: CDR1 SEHNR, CDR2 FQNEAQ (reference sequence). The CDR3 totals 15 residues. V lost 5 bases to trimming and J lost 4 bases; unmatched junction nucleotides: 10. The CDR3 protein is CASSAAGGGRYGYTF. DNA of the CDR3: TGTGCCAGCAGCGCAGCAGGGGGTGGACGCTATGGCTACACCTTC.

The genes are TRBV6-5 and TRBJ2-1; tentatively, D is TRBD2 (6 bases). In germline, CDR1 is MNHEY, CDR2 SVGAGI. The CDR3 has 14 residues. V was clipped by 4 bases and J by 12 bases, with 19 bases between them. The CDR3 DNA sequence: TGTGCCAGCAGTTCTCCGGGCCTCGTGGGGGGGCAGTTCTTC. Protein product: CASSSPGLVGGQFF.

The V call is TRBV6-5, the J call TRBJ1-1, with D maybe TRBD1 (6 bases). The V end was cut by 6 bases, the J end by 0 bases, with 14 bases between. The CDR3 is 15 residues long. Per germline, CDR1 MNHEY and CDR2 SVGAGI. The CDR3 reads CASSPGWGLNTEAFF. The CDR3 DNA is TGTGCCAGCAGCCCCGGGTGGGGGCTGAACACTGAAGCTTTCTTT.

The V and J genes are TRBV14 and TRBJ1-2; TRBD1 matches at 8 bases. Germline V gene lookup returns CDR1 SGHDN and CDR2 FVKESK. This CDR3 has 15 amino acids. With V trimmed by 1 base and J by 8 bases, 9 bases remained unmatched. The chain's CDR3 is CASSQAWTGWNGYTF. As DNA, the CDR3 is TGTGCCAGCAGCCAAGCCTGGACAGGGTGGAACGGCTACACCTTC.

The chain joins TRBV7-9 to TRBJ1-3; D is undetermined. The CDR3 is 14 amino acids. Trimming removed 0 bases from V and 4 bases from J, with 7 bases in between. Germline CDR1 reads SEHNR; CDR2 reads FQNEAQ (reference sequence). The DNA for the CDR3 is TGTGCCAGCAGCTTAGCAGGAGGAGGAAACACCATATATTTT. Protein product: CASSLAGGGNTIYF.

The rearrangement joins TRBV19 to TRBJ2-7; 9 nucleotides agree with TRBD2. Losses at the gene ends were 5 bases for V and 2 bases for J; bases not matched to a gene: 4. The CDR3 sequence is 14 residues long. Germline loops: CDR1 LNHDA, CDR2 SQIVND (reference sequence). The CDR3 DNA is TGTGCCAGTAGTCCCCTAGCGGGGACCTACGAGCAGTACTTC. As protein: CASSPLAGTYEQYF.

The rearrangement joins TRBV6-4 to TRBJ1-3; no reliable D call. Between the trimmed V and J ends, which lost 4 bases and 0 bases, there was a span of 7 bases. The CDR3 has 14 amino acids. Germline V gene sequence: CDR1 MRHNA, CDR2 SNTAGT. The CDR3 DNA reads TGTGCCAGCAGTGGGAGAGACTCTGGAAACACCATATATTTT. Protein product: CASSGRDSGNTIYF.

This clone appeared a few times. CDR3 amino acids: CAASAYRDTQYF. CDR3 coding DNA: TGTGCCGCGTCCGCGTACAGAGATACGCAGTATTTT. J is TRBJ2-3 and V is TRBV6-5; no reliable D call. The CDR3 length is 12 residues. Germline assignment: CDR1 MNHEY and CDR2 SVGAGI. Deletions cut 11 bases from V and 5 bases from J, with 14 bases between.

This sequence joins TRBV6-1 and TRBJ2-4; 11 bases are shared with TRBD1. The CDR3 consists of 14 residues. With 7 bases clipped from V and 6 bases from J, the junction kept 5 bases outside the gene matches. Germline loops: CDR1 MNHNS, CDR2 SASEGT. The CDR3 reads CASNPGTGGNIQYF. DNA of the CDR3: TGTGCCAGCAATCCCGGGACAGGGGGAAACATTCAGTACTTC.

The chain couples TRBV28 to TRBJ1-2, with 9 positions matching TRBD1. The CDR3 loop spans 13 amino acids. The ends lost 6 bases at V and 9 bases at J; junction bases unmatched: 8. Germline CDR1 MDHEN, CDR2 SYDVKM. This CDR3 reads CASRPGQGRSYTF. In DNA, the CDR3 is TGTGCCAGCAGGCCGGGACAGGGTCGCAGCTACACCTTC.

The chain carries TRBV7-2 and TRBJ2-4; D remains ambiguous. CDR1 is SGHTA, CDR2 FQGNSA, per germline. V was shortened by 7 bases and J by 9 bases, with 16 bases between the two germline ends. CDR3 size: 13 residues. CDR3 loop: CASTLPGSGIQYF. Here the CDR3 DNA reads TGTGCCAGCACCCTCCCGGGTTCCGGCATTCAGTACTTC.

The chain joins TRBV5-1 to TRBJ2-7; 12 positions match TRBD2. V gave up 6 bases and J gave up 1 base; unmatched junction bases: 11. The CDR3 covers 17 residues. Germline CDR1 and CDR2: SGHRS and YFSETQ. As DNA, the CDR3 is TGCGCCAGCACCTGGGGGGCTAGCGGGGGGGCGTCCTACGAGCAGTACTTC. Translation: CASTWGASGGASYEQYF.

This clone was recorded once. The CDR3 region has the DNA TGCGCCAGCAGCTCTGGACTAGCGGGAGACACCGGGGAGCTGTTTTTT. Translation: CASSSGLAGDTGELFF. The gene calls are TRBV5-1 and TRBJ2-2, with TRBD2 matching 13 bases. The CDR3 is made up of 16 amino acids. The J segment lost 3 bases and the V segment lost 3 bases, leaving 2 bases of the junction unmatched. The V gene's germline CDR1 is SGHRS and CDR2 YFSETQ.

The chain couples TRBV5-8 to TRBJ1-1, with a possible D match to TRBD1 (5 bases). The CDR3 has 15 amino acids. From germline, CDR1 is SGHTS and CDR2 YDEGEE. Trimming took 4 bases from V and 1 from J, leaving 14 bases between them. In DNA form, the CDR3 reads TGTGCCAGCAGCCACCGATTAACAGGGAACACTGAAGCTTTCTTT. Protein: CASSHRLTGNTEAFF.